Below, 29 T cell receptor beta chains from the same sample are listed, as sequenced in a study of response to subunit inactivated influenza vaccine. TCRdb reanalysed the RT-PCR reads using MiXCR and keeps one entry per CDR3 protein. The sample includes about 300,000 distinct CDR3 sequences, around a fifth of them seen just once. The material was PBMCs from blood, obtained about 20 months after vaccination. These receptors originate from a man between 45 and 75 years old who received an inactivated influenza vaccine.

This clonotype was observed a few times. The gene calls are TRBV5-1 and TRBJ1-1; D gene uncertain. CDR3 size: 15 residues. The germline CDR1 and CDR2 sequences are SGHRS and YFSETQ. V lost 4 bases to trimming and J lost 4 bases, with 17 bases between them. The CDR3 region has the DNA TGCGCCAGCAGCACCGGGCCGGGGAGGATCACTGAAGCTTTCTTT. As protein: CASSTGPGRITEAFF.

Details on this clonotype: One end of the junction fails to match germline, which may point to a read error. The CDR3 sequence: CAGSLTGGEGYTF. CDR3 nucleotides: TGCGCCGGCAGCCTCACAGGGGGCGAGGGCTACACCTTC. The genes are TRBV4-3 and TRBJ1-2; 9 bases map to TRBD1. Per the germline V gene, CDR1 is LGHNA and CDR2 is YSLEER. CDR3 length: 13 residues.

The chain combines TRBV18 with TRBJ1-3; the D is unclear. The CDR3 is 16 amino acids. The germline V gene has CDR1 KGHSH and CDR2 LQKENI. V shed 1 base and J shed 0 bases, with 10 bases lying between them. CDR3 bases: TGTGCCAGCTCACCACGGCCCAGGTCCTCTGGAAACACCATATATTTT. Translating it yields CASSPRPRSSGNTIYF.

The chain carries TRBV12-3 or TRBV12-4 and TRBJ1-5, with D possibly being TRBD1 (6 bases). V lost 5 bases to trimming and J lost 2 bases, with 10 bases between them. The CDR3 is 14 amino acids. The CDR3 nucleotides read TGTGCCAGCAGTATACAGGGTGGCAATCAGCCCCAGCATTTT. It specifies CASSIQGGNQPQHF.

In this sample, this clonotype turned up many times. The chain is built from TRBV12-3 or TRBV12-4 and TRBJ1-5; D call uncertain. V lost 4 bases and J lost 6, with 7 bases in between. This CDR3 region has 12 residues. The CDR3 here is CASSYLPQPQHF. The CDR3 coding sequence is TGTGCCAGCAGTTACCTGCCTCAGCCCCAGCATTTT.

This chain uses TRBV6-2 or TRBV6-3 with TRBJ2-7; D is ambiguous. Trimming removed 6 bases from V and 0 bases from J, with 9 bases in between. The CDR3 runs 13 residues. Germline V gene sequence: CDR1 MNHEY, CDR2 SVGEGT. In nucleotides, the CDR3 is TGTGCCAGCAGCCAAACTACCTCCTACGAGCAGTACTTC. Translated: CASSQTTSYEQYF.

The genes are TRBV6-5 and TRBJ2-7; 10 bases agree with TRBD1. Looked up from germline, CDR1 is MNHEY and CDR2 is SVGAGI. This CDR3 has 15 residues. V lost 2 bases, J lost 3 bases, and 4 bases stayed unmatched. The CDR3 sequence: CASSYRDRGFYEQYF. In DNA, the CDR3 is TGTGCCAGCAGTTACCGGGACAGGGGTTTCTACGAGCAGTACTTC.

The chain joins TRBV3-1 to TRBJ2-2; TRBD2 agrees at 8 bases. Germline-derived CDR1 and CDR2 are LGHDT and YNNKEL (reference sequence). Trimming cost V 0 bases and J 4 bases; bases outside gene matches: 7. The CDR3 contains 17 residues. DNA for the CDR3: TGTGCCAGCAGCCAAGATTCGACTAGCGTGGGCACCGGGGAGCTGTTTTTT. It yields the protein CASSQDSTSVGTGELFF.

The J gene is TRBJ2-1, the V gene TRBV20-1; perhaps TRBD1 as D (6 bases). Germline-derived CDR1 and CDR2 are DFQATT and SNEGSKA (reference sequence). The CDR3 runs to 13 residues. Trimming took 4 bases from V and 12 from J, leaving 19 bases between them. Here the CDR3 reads CSAKKQGHPWQFF. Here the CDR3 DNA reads TGCAGTGCTAAAAAGCAGGGACACCCCTGGCAGTTCTTC.

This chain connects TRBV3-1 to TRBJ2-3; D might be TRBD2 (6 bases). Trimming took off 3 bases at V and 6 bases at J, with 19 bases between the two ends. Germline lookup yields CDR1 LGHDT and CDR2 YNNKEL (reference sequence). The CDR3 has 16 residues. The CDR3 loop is CASSQKGSGRSDTQYF. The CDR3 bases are TGTGCCAGCAGCCAGAAAGGGAGCGGGCGTTCGGATACGCAGTATTTT.

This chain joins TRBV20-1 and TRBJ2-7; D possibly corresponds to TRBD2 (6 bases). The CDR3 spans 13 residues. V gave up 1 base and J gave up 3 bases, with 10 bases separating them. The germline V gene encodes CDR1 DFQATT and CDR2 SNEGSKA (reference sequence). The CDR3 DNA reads TGCAGTGCTAGAGTGGGTAGCGGCTACGAGCAGTACTTC. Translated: CSARVGSGYEQYF.

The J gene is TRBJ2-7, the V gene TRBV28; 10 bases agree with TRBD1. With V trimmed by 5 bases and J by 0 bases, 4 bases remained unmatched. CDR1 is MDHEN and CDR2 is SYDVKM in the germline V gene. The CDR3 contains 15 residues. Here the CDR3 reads CASSPGQGVSYEQYF. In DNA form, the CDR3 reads TGTGCCAGCAGTCCCGGACAGGGGGTCTCCTACGAGCAGTACTTC.

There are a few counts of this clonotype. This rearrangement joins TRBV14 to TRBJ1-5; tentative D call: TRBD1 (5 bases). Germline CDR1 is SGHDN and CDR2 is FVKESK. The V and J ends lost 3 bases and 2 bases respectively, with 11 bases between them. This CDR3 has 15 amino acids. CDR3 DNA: TGTGCCAGCAGCCAGGGGGGTCTGGGCAATCAGCCCCAGCATTTT. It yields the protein CASSQGGLGNQPQHF.

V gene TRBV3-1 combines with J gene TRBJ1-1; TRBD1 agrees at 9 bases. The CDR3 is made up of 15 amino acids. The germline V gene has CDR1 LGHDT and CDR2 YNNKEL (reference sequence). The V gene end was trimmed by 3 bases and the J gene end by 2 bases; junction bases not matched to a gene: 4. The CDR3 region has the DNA TGTGCCAGCAGCCAGGGGGGACAGGGTAACACTGAAGCTTTCTTT. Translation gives CASSQGGQGNTEAFF.

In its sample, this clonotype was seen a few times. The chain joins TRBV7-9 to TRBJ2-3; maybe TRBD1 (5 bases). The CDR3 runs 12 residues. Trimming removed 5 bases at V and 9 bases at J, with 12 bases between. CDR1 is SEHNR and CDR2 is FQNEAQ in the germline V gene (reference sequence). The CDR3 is CASSTQPGTQYF. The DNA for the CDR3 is TGTGCCAGCAGCACGCAACCAGGGACGCAGTATTTT. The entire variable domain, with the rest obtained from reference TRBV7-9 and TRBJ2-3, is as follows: DTGVSQNPRHKITKRGQNVTFRCDPISEHNRLYWYRQTLGQGPEFLTYFQNEAQLEKSRLLSDRFSAERPKGSFSTLEIQRTEQGDSAMYLCASSTQPGTQYFGPGTRLTVL.

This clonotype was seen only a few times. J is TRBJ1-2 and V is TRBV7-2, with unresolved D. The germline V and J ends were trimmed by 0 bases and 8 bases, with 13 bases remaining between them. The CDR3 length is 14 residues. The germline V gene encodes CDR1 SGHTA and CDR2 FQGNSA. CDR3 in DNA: TGTGCCAGCAGCTTAGCCACAAGGAACCCAGGCTACACCTTC. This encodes CASSLATRNPGYTF.

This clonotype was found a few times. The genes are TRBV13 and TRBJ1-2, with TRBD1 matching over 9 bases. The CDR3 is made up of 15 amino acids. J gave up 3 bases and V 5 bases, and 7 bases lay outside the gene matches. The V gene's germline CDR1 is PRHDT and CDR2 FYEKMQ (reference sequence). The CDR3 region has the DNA TGTGCCAGCAGCGCTCCGGGACAGGGTGACTATGGCTACACCTTC. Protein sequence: CASSAPGQGDYGYTF.

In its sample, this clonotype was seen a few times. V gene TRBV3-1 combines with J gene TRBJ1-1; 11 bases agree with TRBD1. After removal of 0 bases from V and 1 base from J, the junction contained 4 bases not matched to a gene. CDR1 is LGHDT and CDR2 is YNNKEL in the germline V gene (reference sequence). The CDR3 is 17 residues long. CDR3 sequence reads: CASSQDLGTGGNTEAFF. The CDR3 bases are TGTGCCAGCAGCCAAGATCTTGGGACAGGGGGGAACACTGAAGCTTTCTTT.

This chain's CDR3 is CASVVAGANVLTF. CDR3 DNA: TGCGCCAGCGTCGTAGCTGGGGCCAACGTCCTGACTTTC. The V gene is TRBV5-1, the J gene TRBJ2-6; D unclear. The CDR3 length is 13 residues. Germline assignment: CDR1 SGHRS and CDR2 YFSETQ. Between the trimmed V and J ends, which lost 7 bases and 2 bases, there was a span of 7 bases.

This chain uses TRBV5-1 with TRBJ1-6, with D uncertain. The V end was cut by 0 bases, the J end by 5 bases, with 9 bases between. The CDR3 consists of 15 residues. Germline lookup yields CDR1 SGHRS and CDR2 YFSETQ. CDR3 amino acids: CASSLGPDHNSPLHF. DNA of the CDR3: TGCGCCAGCAGCTTGGGGCCGGACCATAATTCACCCCTCCACTTT. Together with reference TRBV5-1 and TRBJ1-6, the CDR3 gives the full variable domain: KAGVTQTPRYLIKTRGQQVTLSCSPISGHRSVSWYQQTPGQGLQFLFEYFSETQRNKGNFPGRFSGRQFSNSRSEMNVSTLELGDSALYLCASSLGPDHNSPLHFGNGTRLTVT.

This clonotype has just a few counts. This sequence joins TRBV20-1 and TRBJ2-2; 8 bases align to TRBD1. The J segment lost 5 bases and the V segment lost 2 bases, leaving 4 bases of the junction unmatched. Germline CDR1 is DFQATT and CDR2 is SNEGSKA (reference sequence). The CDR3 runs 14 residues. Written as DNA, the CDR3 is TGCAGTGCTAGATCGTACAGGGGGACCGGGGAGCTGTTTTTT. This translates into CSARSYRGTGELFF.

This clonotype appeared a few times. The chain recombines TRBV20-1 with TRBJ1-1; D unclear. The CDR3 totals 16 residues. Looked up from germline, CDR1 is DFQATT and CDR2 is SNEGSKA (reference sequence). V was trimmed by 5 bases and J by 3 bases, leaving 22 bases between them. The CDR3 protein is CSALPGASPGDTEAFF. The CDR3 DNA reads TGCAGTGCTCTACCGGGAGCCAGCCCCGGGGACACTGAAGCTTTCTTT.

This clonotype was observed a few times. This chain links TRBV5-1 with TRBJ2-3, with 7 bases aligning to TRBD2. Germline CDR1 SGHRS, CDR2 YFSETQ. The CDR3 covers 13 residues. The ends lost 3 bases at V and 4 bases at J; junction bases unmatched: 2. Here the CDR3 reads CASSSRGADTQYF. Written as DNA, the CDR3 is TGCGCCAGCAGCTCCCGGGGGGCAGATACGCAGTATTTT.

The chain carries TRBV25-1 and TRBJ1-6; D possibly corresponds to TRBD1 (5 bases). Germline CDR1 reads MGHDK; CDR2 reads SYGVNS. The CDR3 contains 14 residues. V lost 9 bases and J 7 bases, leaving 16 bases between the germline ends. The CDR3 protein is CASRRGWTNSPLHF. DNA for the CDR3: TGTGCCAGTCGCCGGGGGTGGACCAATTCACCCCTCCACTTT. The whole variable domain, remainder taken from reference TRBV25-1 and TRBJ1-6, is EADIYQTPRYLVIGTGKKITLECSQTMGHDKMYWYQQDPGMELHLIHYSYGVNSTEKGDLSSESTVSRIRTEHFPLTLESARPSHTSQYLCASRRGWTNSPLHFGNGTRLTVT.

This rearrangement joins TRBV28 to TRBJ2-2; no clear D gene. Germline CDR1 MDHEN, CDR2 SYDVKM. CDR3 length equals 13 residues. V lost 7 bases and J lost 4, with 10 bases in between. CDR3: CASTPSRTGELFF. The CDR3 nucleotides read TGTGCCAGCACGCCATCTCGCACCGGGGAGCTGTTTTTT.

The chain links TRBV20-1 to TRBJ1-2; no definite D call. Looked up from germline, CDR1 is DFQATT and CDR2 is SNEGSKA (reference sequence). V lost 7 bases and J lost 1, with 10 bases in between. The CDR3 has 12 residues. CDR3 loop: CSVTRNNYGYTF. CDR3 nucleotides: TGCAGTGTTACCAGGAATAACTATGGCTACACCTTC.

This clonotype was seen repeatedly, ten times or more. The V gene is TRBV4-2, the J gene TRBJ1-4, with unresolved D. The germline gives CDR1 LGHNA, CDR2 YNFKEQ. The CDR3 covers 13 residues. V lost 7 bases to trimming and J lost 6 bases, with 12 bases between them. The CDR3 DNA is TGTGCCAGCATCCGTAGATTGGATGAAAAACTGTTTTTT. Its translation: CASIRRLDEKLFF.

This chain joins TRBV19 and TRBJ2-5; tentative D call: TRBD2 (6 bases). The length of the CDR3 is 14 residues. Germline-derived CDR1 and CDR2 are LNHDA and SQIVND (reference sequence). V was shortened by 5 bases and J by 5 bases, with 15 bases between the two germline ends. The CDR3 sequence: CASSPNLARETQYF. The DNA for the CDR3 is TGTGCCAGTAGTCCAAATCTAGCGAGGGAGACCCAGTACTTC. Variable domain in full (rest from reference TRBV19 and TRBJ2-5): DGGITQSPKYLFRKEGQNVTLSCEQNLNHDAMYWYRQDPGQGLRLIYYSQIVNDFQKGDIAEGYSVSREKKESFPLTVTSAQKNPTAFYLCASSPNLARETQYFGPGTRLLVL.

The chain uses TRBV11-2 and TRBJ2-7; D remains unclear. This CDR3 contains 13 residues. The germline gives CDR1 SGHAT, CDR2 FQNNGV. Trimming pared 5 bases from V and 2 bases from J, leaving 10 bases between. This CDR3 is CASSAYRPYEQYF. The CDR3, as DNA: TGTGCCAGCAGCGCGTATAGGCCCTACGAGCAGTACTTC.